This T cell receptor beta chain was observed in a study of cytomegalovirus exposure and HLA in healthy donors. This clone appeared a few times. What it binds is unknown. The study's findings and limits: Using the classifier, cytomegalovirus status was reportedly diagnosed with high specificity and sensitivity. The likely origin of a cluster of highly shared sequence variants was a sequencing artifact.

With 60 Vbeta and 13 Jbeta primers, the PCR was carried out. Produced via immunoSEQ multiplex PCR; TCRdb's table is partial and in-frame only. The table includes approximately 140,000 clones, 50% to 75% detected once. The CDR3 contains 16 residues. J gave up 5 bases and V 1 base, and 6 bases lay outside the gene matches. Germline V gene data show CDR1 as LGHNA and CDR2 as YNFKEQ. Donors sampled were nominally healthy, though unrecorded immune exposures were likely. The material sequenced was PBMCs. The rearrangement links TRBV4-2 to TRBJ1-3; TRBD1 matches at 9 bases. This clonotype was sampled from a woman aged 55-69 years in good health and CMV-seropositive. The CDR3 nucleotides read TGTGCCAGCAGCCAAGCCCTGGGGACAGGGAGAAACACCATATATTTT. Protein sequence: CASSQALGTGRNTIYF.